This T cell receptor (beta chain) was captured by sequencing in a study of identical twins. TCRdb reprocessed the 5' RACE reads with MiXCR, giving one entry per CDR3 protein. The data hold fewer than 500,000 distinct CDR3 sequences, with approximately 24% observed a single time. The CDR3 is made up of 15 amino acids. Germline values: CDR1 DFQATT, CDR2 SNEGSKA (reference sequence). V lost 0 bases, J lost 2 bases, and 12 bases lay in between. These sequences were also reported in another study, on T cells expressing NK-cell markers.

Sequenced sample: CD4+ T cells sorted from blood. This sequence originates from a woman under 30 in good health. The gene calls are TRBV20-1 and TRBJ2-3; D is ambiguous. The CDR3 bases are TGCAGTGCTAGAGAAAGAGCGTACCCCACAGATACGCAGTATTTT. This sequence encodes CSARERAYPTDTQYF.